Presented here are 2 T cell receptor beta chains from one specimen sequenced in a study of cytomegalovirus exposure and HLA in healthy donors. PCR employed 60 Vbeta and 13 Jbeta primers. Sequenced by immunoSEQ multiplex PCR; TCRdb stores in-frame clones only, minus some. The table records roughly 160,000 clones, roughly 85% of them present only once. Input material: PBMCs. The origin of the receptors is a man younger than 30 in good health and CMV-seropositive.

This chain uses TRBV4-1 with TRBJ1-1; no firm D call. This CDR3 region has 15 residues. Trimming removed 8 bases from V and 3 bases from J, with 19 bases in between. CDR1 MGHRA and CDR2 YSYEKL come from the germline V gene. CDR3 sequence (DNA): TGCGCCAGCCAAATAGTAGTGCAACTGGACACTGAAGCTTTCTTT. Its translation is CASQIVVQLDTEAFF.

The chain recombines TRBV10-2 with TRBJ2-5; TRBD1 matches at 9 bases. The CDR3 totals 12 residues. Germline lookup yields CDR1 WSHSY and CDR2 SAAADI. V shed 6 bases, J shed 13 bases, and the junction held 9 bases outside the gene matches. CDR3 sequence: CASRPGQGMTYF. Written as DNA, the CDR3 is TGCGCCAGCAGGCCGGGACAGGGAATGACGTACTTC.